This T cell receptor (beta chain) is from a study of blood T cell repertoires in COVID-19. This CDR3 is built from 14 residues. CDR1 LNHDA and CDR2 SQIVND come from the germline V gene (reference sequence). After removal of 8 bases from V and 6 bases from J, the junction contained 10 bases not matched to a gene. The data were produced by immunoSEQ multiplex PCR, yet TCRdb's version contains in-frame clones alone and is incomplete. The data show some 300,000 clones, 88% seen once. This TCR came from a woman in her twenties or thirties who had recovered from COVID-19. The sequencing input was peripheral blood. This rearrangement joins TRBV19 to TRBJ1-1; 9 bases agree with TRBD1. The CDR3 is CASVTGQGISEAFF. The CDR3 coding sequence is TGTGCCAGTGTCACGGGACAGGGCATCTCTGAAGCTTTCTTT.